Each of the 12 T cell receptor beta chains below was sequenced from the same sample in a study of T cells in Graves' hyperthyroidism and ophthalmopathy. TCR beta CDR3 region amplification was performed from RNA transcripts. In the first-round RT-PCR of the TCR CDR3, the HTBI primer set was used. One entry per CDR3 protein results from TCRdb running MiXCR on the multiplex PCR reads. The sample lists about 640,000 distinct CDR3 sequences, roughly 15% occurring once. The sample comprised blood. The receptor source for this set is a woman aged 45-59 years with Graves' ophthalmopathy.

The chain couples TRBV6-2 or TRBV6-3 to TRBJ2-7; TRBD2 aligns across 10 bases. Germline V gene data show CDR1 as MNHEY and CDR2 as SVGEGT. V gave up 7 bases and J gave up 2 bases; unmatched junction bases: 2. The CDR3 covers 13 residues. The CDR3 nucleotides are TGTGCCAGCAAGCTAGCGGGAGCCTACGAGCAGTACTTC. Its protein product is CASKLAGAYEQYF.

This chain joins TRBV7-9 and TRBJ2-1; D may be TRBD2 (6 bases). The CDR3 runs to 14 residues. V dropped 1 base and J dropped 14 bases, with 18 bases sitting between them. Per germline, CDR1 SEHNR and CDR2 FQNEAQ (reference sequence). CDR3 residues: CASSLGGGGTVEFF. In nucleotides, the CDR3 is TGTGCCAGCAGCTTAGGGGGTGGCGGGACGGTCGAGTTCTTC.

The genes are TRBV4-2 and TRBJ2-2; 12 bases agree with TRBD2. From germline, CDR1 is LGHNA and CDR2 YNFKEQ. J gave up 5 bases and V 4 bases, and 8 bases lay outside the gene matches. The CDR3 extends over 17 amino acids. The CDR3 DNA reads as TGTGCCAGCAGCCCTCTGACTAGCGGGAGCGGTACCGGGGAGCTGTTTTTT. This translates into CASSPLTSGSGTGELFF.

This clonotype appeared a few times. The CDR3 sequence: CSARDPGTGDYNEQFF. The CDR3 DNA sequence: TGCAGTGCTAGAGATCCCGGGACAGGGGACTACAATGAGCAGTTCTTC. This chain uses TRBV20-1 with TRBJ2-1, with TRBD1 identical over 10 bases. Trimming at V came to 0 bases and at J to 3 bases, leaving 5 bases not matched to a gene. The CDR3 sequence is 16 residues long. Germline V gene sequence: CDR1 DFQATT, CDR2 SNEGSKA (reference sequence).

This clonotype was counted ten times or more. The chain has TRBV12-3 or TRBV12-4 and TRBJ2-3, with TRBD2 as a possible D gene (6 bases). V lost 5 bases and J 0 bases, leaving 12 bases between the germline ends. The CDR3 loop spans 15 amino acids. For the CDR3, the DNA is TGTGCCAGCAGTGCCAGAAGCGGGAGCACAGATACGCAGTATTTT. This encodes CASSARSGSTDTQYF.

This clonotype has ten or more counts. This rearrangement joins TRBV12-3 or TRBV12-4 to TRBJ2-3; D is ambiguous. The CDR3 totals 17 residues. Trimming cost V 8 bases and J 5 bases, with 26 bases left between them. CDR3 sequence (DNA): TGTGCCAGCCTCCTTCGCGAAGCTGGCTTGGGTGTAGATACGCAGTATTTT. Encoded protein: CASLLREAGLGVDTQYF.

This chain joins TRBV6-2 or TRBV6-3 and TRBJ1-2; TRBD1 matches at 7 bases. Germline CDR1 and CDR2: MNHEY and SVGEGT. The CDR3 covers 15 residues. The V gene end was trimmed by 5 bases and the J gene end by 4 bases; junction bases not matched to a gene: 10. CDR3 nucleotides: TGTGCCAGCAGTGACGAGGACAGGATTGGCTATGGCTACACCTTC. Residues: CASSDEDRIGYGYTF.

This clonotype was seen ten or more times. The genes are TRBV6-2 or TRBV6-3 and TRBJ2-5; no clear D. Germline-derived CDR1 and CDR2 are MNHEY and SVGEGT. The CDR3 loop spans 12 amino acids. The V end lost 4 bases, the J end lost 7 bases, and 10 bases lay between the germline ends. The CDR3 DNA is TGTGCCAGCAGTTCGCGACGGATGACCCAGTACTTC. It translates to CASSSRRMTQYF.

The J gene is TRBJ2-1, the V gene TRBV18, with 8 bases that match TRBD2. The CDR3 consists of 14 residues. The V gene's germline CDR1 is KGHSH and CDR2 LQKENI. Trimming at V came to 7 bases and at J to 8 bases, leaving 10 bases not matched to a gene. CDR3 in amino acids: CASYGLAILDEQFF. The CDR3 nucleotides read TGTGCCAGCTACGGACTAGCAATTTTGGATGAGCAGTTCTTC.

This clonotype came up many times. The chain combines TRBV7-2 with TRBJ2-1; D uncertain. With 0 bases removed from V and 0 bases from J, the gap between germline ends came to 9 bases. The CDR3 sequence is 16 residues long. Germline-derived CDR1 and CDR2 are SGHTA and FQGNSA. CDR3 in amino acids: CASSLARPSSYNEQFF. In DNA, the CDR3 is TGTGCCAGCAGCTTAGCCAGGCCAAGCTCCTACAATGAGCAGTTCTTC.

The V call is TRBV7-2, the J call TRBJ1-2; D uncertain. The CDR3 covers 14 residues. Looked up from germline, CDR1 is SGHTA and CDR2 is FQGNSA. V was shortened by 1 base and J by 4 bases, with 10 bases between the two germline ends. DNA for the CDR3: TGTGCCAGCAGCTTAGATCCGGCTCCCTATGGCTACACCTTC. Translating gives CASSLDPAPYGYTF.

At least ten counts were recorded for this clonotype. DNA for the CDR3: TGTGCCTGTGTGGACAGGAGGTCCTACGAGCAGTACTTC. Its translation is CACVDRRSYEQYF. The V gene is TRBV30, the J gene TRBJ2-7; 7 nucleotides match TRBD1. The CDR3 has 13 residues. Germline CDR1 reads GTSNPN; CDR2 reads SVGIG (reference sequence). With 6 bases clipped from V and 1 base from J, the junction kept 6 bases outside the gene matches.